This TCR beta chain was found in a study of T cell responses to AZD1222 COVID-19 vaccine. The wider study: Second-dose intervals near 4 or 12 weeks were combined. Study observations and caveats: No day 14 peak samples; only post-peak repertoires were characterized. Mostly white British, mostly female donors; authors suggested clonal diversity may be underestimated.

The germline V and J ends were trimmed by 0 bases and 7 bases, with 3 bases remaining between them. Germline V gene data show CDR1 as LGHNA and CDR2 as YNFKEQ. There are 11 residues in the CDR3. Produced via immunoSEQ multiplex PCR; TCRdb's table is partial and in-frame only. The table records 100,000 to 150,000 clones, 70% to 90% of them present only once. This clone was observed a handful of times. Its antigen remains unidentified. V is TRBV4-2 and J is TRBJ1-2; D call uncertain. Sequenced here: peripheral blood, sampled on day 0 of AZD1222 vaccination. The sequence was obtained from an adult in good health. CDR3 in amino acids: CASSQDGGYTF. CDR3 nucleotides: TGTGCCAGCAGCCAAGACGGTGGCTACACCTTC.